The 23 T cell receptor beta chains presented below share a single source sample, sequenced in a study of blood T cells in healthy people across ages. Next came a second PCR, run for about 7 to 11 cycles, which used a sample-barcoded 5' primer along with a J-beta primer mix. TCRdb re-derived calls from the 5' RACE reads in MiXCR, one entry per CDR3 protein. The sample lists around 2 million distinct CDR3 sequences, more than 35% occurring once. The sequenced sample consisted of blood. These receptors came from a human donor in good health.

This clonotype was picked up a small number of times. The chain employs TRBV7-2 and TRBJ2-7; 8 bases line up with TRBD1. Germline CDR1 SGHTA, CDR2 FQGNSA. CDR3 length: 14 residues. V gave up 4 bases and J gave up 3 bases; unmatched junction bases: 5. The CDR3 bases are TGTGCCAGCAGCTCCGGAGGACAGGGCTACGAGCAGTACTTC. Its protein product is CASSSGGQGYEQYF. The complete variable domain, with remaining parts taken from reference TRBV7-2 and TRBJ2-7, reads GAGVSQSPSNKVTEKGKDVELRCDPISGHTALYWYRQSLGQGLEFLIYFQGNSAPDKSGLPSDRFSAERTGGSVSTLTIQRTQQEDSAVYLCASSSGGQGYEQYFGPGTRLTVT.

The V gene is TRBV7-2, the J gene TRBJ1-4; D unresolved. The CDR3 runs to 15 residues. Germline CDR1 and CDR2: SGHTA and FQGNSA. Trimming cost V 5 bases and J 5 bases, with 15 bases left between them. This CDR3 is CASSQLRDRNEKLFF. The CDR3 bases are TGTGCCAGCAGCCAACTCCGGGATCGGAATGAAAAACTGTTTTTT.

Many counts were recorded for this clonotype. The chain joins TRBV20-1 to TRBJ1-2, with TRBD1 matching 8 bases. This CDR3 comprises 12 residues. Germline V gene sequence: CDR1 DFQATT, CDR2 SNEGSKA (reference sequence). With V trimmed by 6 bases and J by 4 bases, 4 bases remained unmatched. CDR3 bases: TGCAGTGCCCCGGACAGGGCCTATGGCTACACCTTC. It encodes CSAPDRAYGYTF.

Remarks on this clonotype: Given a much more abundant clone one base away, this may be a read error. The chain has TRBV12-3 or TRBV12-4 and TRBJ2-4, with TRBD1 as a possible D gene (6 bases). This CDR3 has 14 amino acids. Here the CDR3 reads CASSSRDTKNIQCF. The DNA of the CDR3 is TGTGCCAGCAGTTCCAGGGACACCAAAAACATTCAGTGCTTC.

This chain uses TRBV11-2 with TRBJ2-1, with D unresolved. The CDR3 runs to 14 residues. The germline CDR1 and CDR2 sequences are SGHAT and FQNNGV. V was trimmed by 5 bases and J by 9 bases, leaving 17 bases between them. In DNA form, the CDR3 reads TGTGCCAGCAGCCCCCCGGAGACCGCCGGTGAGCAGTTCTTC. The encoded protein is CASSPPETAGEQFF. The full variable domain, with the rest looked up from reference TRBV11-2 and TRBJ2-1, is EAGVAQSPRYKIIEKRQSVAFWCNPISGHATLYWYQQILGQGPKLLIQFQNNGVVDDSQLPKDRFSAERLKGVDSTLKIQPAKLEDSAVYLCASSPPETAGEQFFGPGTRLTVL.

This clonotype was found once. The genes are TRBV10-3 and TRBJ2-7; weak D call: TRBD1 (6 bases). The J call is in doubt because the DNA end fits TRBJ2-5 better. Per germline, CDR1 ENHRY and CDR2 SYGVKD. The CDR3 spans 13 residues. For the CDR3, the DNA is TGTGCCACCAGGCAGGGGTTAGAAGAGACCCAGTACTTC. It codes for CATRQGLEETQYF.

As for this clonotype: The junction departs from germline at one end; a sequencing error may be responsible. This chain's CDR3 is CSTRRSTGQFF. For the CDR3, the DNA is TGCAGTACTAGAAGGTCGACAGGACAGTTCTTC. This chain connects TRBV20-1 to TRBJ2-1; D perhaps matches TRBD1 (6 bases). The germline V gene has CDR1 DFQATT and CDR2 SNEGSKA (reference sequence). The length of the CDR3 is 11 residues.

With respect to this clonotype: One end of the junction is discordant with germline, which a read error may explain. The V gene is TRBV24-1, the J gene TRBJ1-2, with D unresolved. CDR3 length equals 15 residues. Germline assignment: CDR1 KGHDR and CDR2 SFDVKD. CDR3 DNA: TGTGCCGCCAGCGGTTTGGCAGGTACTAACTATGGCTACACCTTC. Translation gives CAASGLAGTNYGYTF.

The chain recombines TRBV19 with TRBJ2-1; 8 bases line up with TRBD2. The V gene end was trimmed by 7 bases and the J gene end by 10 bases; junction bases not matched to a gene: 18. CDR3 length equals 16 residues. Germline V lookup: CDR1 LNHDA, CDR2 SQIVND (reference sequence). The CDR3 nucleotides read TGTGCCAGTACTACGTCGAGCGGACTAGCCTTCCGGGAGCAGTTCTTC. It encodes CASTTSSGLAFREQFF.

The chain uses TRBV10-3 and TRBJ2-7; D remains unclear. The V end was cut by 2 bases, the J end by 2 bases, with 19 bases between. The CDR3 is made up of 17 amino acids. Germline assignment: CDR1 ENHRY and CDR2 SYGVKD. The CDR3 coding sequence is TGTGCCATCAGTGAGAATATAAGAAGCCCCGGGCCCTACGAGCAGTACTTC. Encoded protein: CAISENIRSPGPYEQYF.

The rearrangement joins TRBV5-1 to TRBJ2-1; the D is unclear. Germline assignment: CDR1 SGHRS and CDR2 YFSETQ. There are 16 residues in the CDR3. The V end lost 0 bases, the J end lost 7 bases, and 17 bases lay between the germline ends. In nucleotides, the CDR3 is TGCGCCAGCAGCTTGGCTCGGACCCCTGCCAGAAATGAGCAGTTCTTC. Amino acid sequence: CASSLARTPARNEQFF.

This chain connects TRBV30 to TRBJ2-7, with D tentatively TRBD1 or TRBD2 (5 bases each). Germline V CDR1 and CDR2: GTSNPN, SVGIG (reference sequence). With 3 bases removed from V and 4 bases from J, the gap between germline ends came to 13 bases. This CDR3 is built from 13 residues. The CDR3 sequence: CAWRAGTLYEQYF. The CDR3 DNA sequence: TGTGCCTGGAGAGCAGGGACCCTATACGAGCAGTACTTC.

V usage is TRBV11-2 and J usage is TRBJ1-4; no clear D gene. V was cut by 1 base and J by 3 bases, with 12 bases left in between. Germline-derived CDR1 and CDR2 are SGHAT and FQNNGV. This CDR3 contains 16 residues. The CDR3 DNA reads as TGTGCCAGCAGCTTAGGAGTGGGGAAAGCTAATGAAAAACTGTTTTTT. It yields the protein CASSLGVGKANEKLFF.

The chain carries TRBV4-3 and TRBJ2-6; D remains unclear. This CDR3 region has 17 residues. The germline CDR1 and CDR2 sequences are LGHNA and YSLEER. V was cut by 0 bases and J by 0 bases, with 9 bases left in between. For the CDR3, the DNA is TGCGCCAGCAGCCAAGATTTGGATAGCTCTGGGGCCAACGTCCTGACTTTC. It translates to CASSQDLDSSGANVLTF.

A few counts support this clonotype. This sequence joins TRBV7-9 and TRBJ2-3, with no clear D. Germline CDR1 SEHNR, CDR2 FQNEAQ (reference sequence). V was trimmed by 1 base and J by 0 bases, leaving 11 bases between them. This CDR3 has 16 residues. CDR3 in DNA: TGTGCCAGCAGCTTAGGGGCGGCAGAGAGCACAGATACGCAGTATTTT. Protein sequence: CASSLGAAESTDTQYF.

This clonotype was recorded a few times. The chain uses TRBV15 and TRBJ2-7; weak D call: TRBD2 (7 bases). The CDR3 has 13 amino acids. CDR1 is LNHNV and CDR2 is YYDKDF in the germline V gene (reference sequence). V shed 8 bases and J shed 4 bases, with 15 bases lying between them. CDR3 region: CATGKGGGYEQYF. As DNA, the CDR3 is TGTGCCACCGGCAAGGGAGGGGGGTACGAGCAGTACTTC.

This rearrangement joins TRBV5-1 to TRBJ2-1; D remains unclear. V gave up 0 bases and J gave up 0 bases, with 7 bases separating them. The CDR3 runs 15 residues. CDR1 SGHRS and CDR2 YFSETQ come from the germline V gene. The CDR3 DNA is TGCGCCAGCAGCTTGGGAACACTCTCCTACAATGAGCAGTTCTTC. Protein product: CASSLGTLSYNEQFF. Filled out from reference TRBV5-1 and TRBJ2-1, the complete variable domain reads KAGVTQTPRYLIKTRGQQVTLSCSPISGHRSVSWYQQTPGQGLQFLFEYFSETQRNKGNFPGRFSGRQFSNSRSEMNVSTLELGDSALYLCASSLGTLSYNEQFFGPGTRLTVL.

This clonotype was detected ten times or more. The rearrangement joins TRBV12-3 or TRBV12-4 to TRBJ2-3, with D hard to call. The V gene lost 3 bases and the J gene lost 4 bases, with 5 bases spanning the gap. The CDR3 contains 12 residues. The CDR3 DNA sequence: TGTGCCAGCAGTTTTTTCCCAGATACGCAGTATTTT. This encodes CASSFFPDTQYF.

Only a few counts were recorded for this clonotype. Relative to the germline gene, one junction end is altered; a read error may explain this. Here the CDR3 DNA reads TGCAGCGTAGAAGACAGTCACGGTGAAAAACTGTTTTTT. This codes for CSVEDSHGEKLFF. The chain employs TRBV29-1 and TRBJ1-4; maybe TRBD1 (5 bases). The CDR3 totals 13 residues. In germline, CDR1 is SQVTM, CDR2 ANQGSEA. Full variable domain (rest looked up from reference TRBV29-1 and TRBJ1-4): SAVISQKPSRDICQRGTSLTIQCQVDSQVTMMFWYRQQPGQSLTLIATANQGSEATYESGFVIDKFPISRPNLTFSTLTVSNMSPEDSSIYLCSVEDSHGEKLFFGSGTQLSVL.

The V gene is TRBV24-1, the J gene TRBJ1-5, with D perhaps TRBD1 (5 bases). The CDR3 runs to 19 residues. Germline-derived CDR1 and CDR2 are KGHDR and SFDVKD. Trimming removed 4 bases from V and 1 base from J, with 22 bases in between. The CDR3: CATSDPAKPGTDSNQPQHF. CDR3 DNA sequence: TGTGCCACCAGTGACCCCGCAAAGCCGGGGACGGACAGCAATCAGCCCCAGCATTTT.

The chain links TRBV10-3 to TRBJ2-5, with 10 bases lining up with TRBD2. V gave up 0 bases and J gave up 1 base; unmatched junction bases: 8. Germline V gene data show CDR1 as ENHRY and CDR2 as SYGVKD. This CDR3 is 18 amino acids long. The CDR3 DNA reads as TGTGCCATCAGTGAGTCACTTCAACTAGCGGGGCCCCAAGAGACCCAGTACTTC. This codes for CAISESLQLAGPQETQYF.

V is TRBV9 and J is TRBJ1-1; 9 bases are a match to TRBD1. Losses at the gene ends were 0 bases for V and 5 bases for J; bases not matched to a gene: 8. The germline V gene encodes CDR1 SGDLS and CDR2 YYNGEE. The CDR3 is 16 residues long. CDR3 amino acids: CASSVEPGTGWTEAFF. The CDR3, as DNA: TGTGCCAGCAGCGTAGAGCCGGGGACAGGGTGGACTGAAGCTTTCTTT.

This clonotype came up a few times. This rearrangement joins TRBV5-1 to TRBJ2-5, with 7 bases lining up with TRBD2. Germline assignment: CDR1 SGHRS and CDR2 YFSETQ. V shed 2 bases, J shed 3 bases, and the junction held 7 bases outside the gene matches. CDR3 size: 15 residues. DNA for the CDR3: TGCGCCAGCAGCTTCGGGGGGACGGCCGAAGAGACCCAGTACTTC. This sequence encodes CASSFGGTAEETQYF.